This T cell receptor beta chain is from a study of blood T cells in healthy people across ages. Study-level findings and limits: With age, beta diversity per million T cells declined roughly linearly, significantly by roughly 40.

This clonotype was recorded many times. Antigen: not known. Looked up from germline, CDR1 is LGHNA and CDR2 is YSLEER. The V and J ends lost 0 bases and 4 bases respectively, with 7 bases between them. The CDR3 spans 14 residues. The authors ran a second PCR of about 6 to 12 cycles using a sample-barcoded 5' primer and a J-beta primer mix. Each CDR3 protein gets one entry after TCRdb re-called the 5' RACE reads with MiXCR. The sample lists over 1,500,000 distinct CDR3 sequences, 40% to 55% seen once, with 2.1% in the top ten. The sample consisted of blood. The chain couples TRBV4-3 to TRBJ2-1, with D unclear. This clonotype originated in a woman aged 40-49 years in good health. CDR3 sequence: CASSQDTEYNEQFF. As DNA, the CDR3 is TGCGCCAGCAGCCAAGATACAGAGTACAATGAGCAGTTCTTC.